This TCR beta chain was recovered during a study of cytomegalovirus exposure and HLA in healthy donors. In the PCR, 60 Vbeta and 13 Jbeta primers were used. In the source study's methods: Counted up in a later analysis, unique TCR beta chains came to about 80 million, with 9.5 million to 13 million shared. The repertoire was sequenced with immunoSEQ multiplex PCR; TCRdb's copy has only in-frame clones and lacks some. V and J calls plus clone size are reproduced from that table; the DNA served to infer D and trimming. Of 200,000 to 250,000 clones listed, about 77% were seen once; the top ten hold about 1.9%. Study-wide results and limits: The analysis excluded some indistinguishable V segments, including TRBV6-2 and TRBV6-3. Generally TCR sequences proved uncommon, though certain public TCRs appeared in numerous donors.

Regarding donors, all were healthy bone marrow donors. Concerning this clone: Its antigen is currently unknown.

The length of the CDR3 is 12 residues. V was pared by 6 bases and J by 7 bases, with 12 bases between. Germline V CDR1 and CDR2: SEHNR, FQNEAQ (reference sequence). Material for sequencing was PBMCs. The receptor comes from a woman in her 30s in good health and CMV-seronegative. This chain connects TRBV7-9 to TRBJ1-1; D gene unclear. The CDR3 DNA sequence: TGTGCCAGCAGGATGAGGGAAAATGAAGCTTTCTTT. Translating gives CASRMRENEAFF. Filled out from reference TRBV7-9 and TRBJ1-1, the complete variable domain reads DTGVSQNPRHKITKRGQNVTFRCDPISEHNRLYWYRQTLGQGPEFLTYFQNEAQLEKSRLLSDRFSAERPKGSFSTLEIQRTEQGDSAMYLCASRMRENEAFFGQGTRLTVV.